This T cell receptor beta chain originates from a study of monozygotic twins with inflammatory bowel disease. The study, taken as a whole, reports: Background noise in patient repertoires may stem from differing immunosuppressive treatments. The inverse Simpson measure of TCRbeta diversity was lower in IBD patients than in healthy co-twins.

Template-switch reactions added UMIs with a 6-nucleotide sample barcode. TCRdb derives one entry per CDR3 protein from the 5' RACE reads, leaving out DNA. The sample's table shows approximately 400,000 distinct CDR3 sequences. In the case of this clonotype: Its antigen is unidentified.

The CDR3 runs to 15 residues. The germline V gene encodes CDR1 MNHEY and CDR2 SVGAGI. The chain recombines TRBV6-5 with TRBJ2-1; TCRdb selects TRBD1, and the lack of DNA leaves this call unchecked. This clonotype was sampled from a human donor with ulcerative colitis or Crohn's disease, or a healthy co-twin of an affected twin (not recorded which). Material: blood. The CDR3 sequence is CASRITGGAGDEQFF.